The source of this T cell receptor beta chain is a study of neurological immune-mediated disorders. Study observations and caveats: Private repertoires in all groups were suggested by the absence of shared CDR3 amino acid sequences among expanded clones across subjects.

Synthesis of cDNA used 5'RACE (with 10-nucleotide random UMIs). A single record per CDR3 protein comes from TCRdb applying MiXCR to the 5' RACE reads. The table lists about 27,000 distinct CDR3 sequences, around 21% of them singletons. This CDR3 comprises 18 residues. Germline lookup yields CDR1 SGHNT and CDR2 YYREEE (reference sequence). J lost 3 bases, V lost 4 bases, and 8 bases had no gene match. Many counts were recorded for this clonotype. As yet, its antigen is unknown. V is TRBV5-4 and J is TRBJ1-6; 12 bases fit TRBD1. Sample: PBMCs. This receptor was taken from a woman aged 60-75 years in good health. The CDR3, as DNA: TGTGCCAGCAGCCGACCGGGACAGGGGGCCGGCTATAATTCACCCCTCCACTTT. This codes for CASSRPGQGAGYNSPLHF.